One and the same sample provided the 19 T cell receptor beta chains below, sequenced in a study of blood T cell repertoires in COVID-19. Repertoires were generated with immunoSEQ multiplex PCR, while TCRdb's copy carries only in-frame clones and drops some. Of 350,000 or so clones listed, approximately 88% are singletons. Sequencing was carried out using peripheral blood. The receptors originated from a woman in her 30s with COVID-19, enrolled during active disease.

The chain recombines TRBV2 with TRBJ1-2; D gene uncertain. Trimming took off 6 bases at V and 8 bases at J, with 13 bases between the two ends. Germline V lookup: CDR1 SNHLY, CDR2 FYNNEI. The CDR3 loop spans 12 amino acids. This CDR3 reads CASRNRGWGYTF. Here the CDR3 DNA reads TGTGCCAGCAGGAATAGAGGGTGGGGCTACACCTTC.

The chain carries TRBV11-2 and TRBJ1-2; possibly TRBD1 for D (5 bases). The CDR3 totals 12 residues. V lost 0 bases and J lost 7, with 6 bases in between. Germline loops: CDR1 SGHAT, CDR2 FQNNGV. The CDR3 region has the DNA TGTGCCAGCAGCTTAGAAGGGGTTGGCTACACCTTC. Encoded protein: CASSLEGVGYTF.

The rearrangement joins TRBV11-3 to TRBJ1-6, with 9 bases matching TRBD1. Germline assignment: CDR1 SGHNT and CDR2 YENEEA. The CDR3 runs to 17 residues. V shed 1 base and J 9 bases; nucleotides not matched to a gene: 10. This CDR3 is CASSLGGTGRVLSPLHF. The CDR3 nucleotides are TGTGCCAGCAGCTTAGGCGGGACAGGGAGAGTCCTTTCACCCCTCCACTTT. The full variable domain, with the rest looked up from reference TRBV11-3 and TRBJ1-6, is EAGVVQSPRYKIIEKKQPVAFWCNPISGHNTLYWYLQNLGQGPELLIRYENEEAVDDSQLPKDRFSAERLKGVDSTLKIQPAELGDSAVYLCASSLGGTGRVLSPLHFGNGTRLTVT.

This clone was recorded once. The chain has TRBV2 and TRBJ2-2; tentative D call: TRBD2 (5 bases). Germline CDR1 reads SNHLY; CDR2 reads FYNNEI. CDR3 size: 13 residues. V dropped 4 bases and J dropped 6 bases, with 9 bases sitting between them. The CDR3 loop is CASSGTSAGELFF. The CDR3 DNA sequence: TGTGCCAGCAGTGGGACTTCTGCCGGGGAGCTGTTTTTT. Using reference TRBV2 and TRBJ2-2 for the parts outside the CDR3, the full variable domain is EPEVTQTPSHQVTQMGQEVILRCVPISNHLYFYWYRQILGQKVEFLVSFYNNEISEKSEIFDDQFSVERPDGSNFTLKIRSTKLEDSAMYFCASSGTSAGELFFGEGSRLTVL.

In DNA form, the CDR3 reads TGCGCCAGCAGCCAACAATTCCCCGGACAGTCCTATGGCTACACCTTC. This translates into CASSQQFPGQSYGYTF. The V gene is TRBV4-3, the J gene TRBJ1-2; tentatively, D is TRBD1 (6 bases). The CDR3 consists of 16 residues. Germline loops: CDR1 LGHNA, CDR2 YSLEER. Trimming stripped 2 bases from V and 4 bases from J, with 17 bases between.

The chain links TRBV6-5 to TRBJ1-1; D not resolved. Trimming removed 4 bases at V and 5 bases at J, with 17 bases between. Germline V gene data show CDR1 as MNHEY and CDR2 as SVGAGI. The CDR3 covers 15 residues. The CDR3 region has the DNA TGTGCCAGCAGTTCTTCTTACTATTCTGGGACTGAAGCTTTCTTT. Residues: CASSSSYYSGTEAFF.

This chain joins TRBV6-5 and TRBJ1-4; no clear D. CDR1 and CDR2 (germline): MNHEY, SVGAGI. Trimming cost V 5 bases and J 0 bases, with 4 bases left between them. The CDR3 spans 13 residues. The DNA of the CDR3 is TGTGCCAGCAGTCCAACAACTAATGAAAAACTGTTTTTT. Its translation is CASSPTTNEKLFF.

The rearrangement links TRBV2 to TRBJ2-5; 7 nucleotides align to TRBD1. The CDR3 length is 18 residues. Germline CDR1 reads SNHLY; CDR2 reads FYNNEI. The J segment lost 5 bases and the V segment lost 2 bases, leaving 17 bases of the junction unmatched. Written as DNA, the CDR3 is TGTGCCAGCAGTGAACCGACAGGGCCCAACCGGGGTTTGGAGACCCAGTACTTC. Translating gives CASSEPTGPNRGLETQYF.

The rearrangement uses TRBV27 and TRBJ2-2; tentative D call: TRBD1 (6 bases). Germline V gene sequence: CDR1 MNHEY, CDR2 SMNVEV (reference sequence). The CDR3 covers 13 residues. Trimming left V 3 bases short and J 7 bases short, with 9 bases between. CDR3 protein: CASSLWTVGELFF. In DNA, the CDR3 is TGTGCCAGCAGTTTGTGGACAGTCGGGGAGCTGTTTTTT.

This clone was counted between two and nine times. The CDR3 protein is CASSGSLTGARSPLHF. CDR3 nucleotides: TGTGCCAGCAGTGGTTCCCTGACAGGGGCAAGGTCACCCCTCCACTTT. This rearrangement joins TRBV25-1 to TRBJ1-6; 8 bases map to TRBD1. J gave up 10 bases and V 4 bases, and 12 bases lay outside the gene matches. Germline V gene data show CDR1 as MGHDK and CDR2 as SYGVNS. This CDR3 has 16 residues.

There are a few counts of this clone. The V call is TRBV18, the J call TRBJ2-7; a weak D match, TRBD1 (6 bases). CDR3 length: 14 residues. Germline V gene lookup returns CDR1 KGHSH and CDR2 LQKENI. The V gene lost 5 bases and the J gene lost 0 bases, with 11 bases spanning the gap. The CDR3 region is CASSWDTSSYEQYV. Written as DNA, the CDR3 is TGTGCCAGCTCATGGGACACCTCCTCCTACGAGCAGTACGTC.

Turning to this clone: The junction shows a germline mismatch at one end, possibly a read error. The V call is TRBV28, the J call TRBJ1-2, with D uncertain. The CDR3 extends over 15 amino acids. Germline CDR1 reads MDHEN; CDR2 reads SYDVKM. CDR3 bases: TGTGTCAGCAGTCGGGCAGGAGGGACTAACTATGGCTACACCTTC. Protein sequence: CVSSRAGGTNYGYTF.

A word on this clone: The sample has other DNA sequences that encode this CDR3 too. This sequence joins TRBV2 and TRBJ2-7, with D uncertain. The length of the CDR3 is 13 residues. Germline lookup yields CDR1 SNHLY and CDR2 FYNNEI. The CDR3 here is CASSVNSAYEQYV. DNA of the CDR3: TGTGCCAGTAGTGTTAACAGTGCCTACGAGCAGTACGTC.

This clone has a single count. The chain joins TRBV11-2 to TRBJ1-1, with unresolved D. Trimming took off 1 base at V and 0 bases at J, with 12 bases between the two ends. Germline CDR1 and CDR2: SGHAT and FQNNGV. The CDR3 consists of 16 residues. The CDR3 region has the DNA TGTGCCAGCAGCTTAGTTCCTGGCCCCATGAACACTGAAGCTTTCTTT. The encoded protein is CASSLVPGPMNTEAFF.

V is TRBV28 and J is TRBJ1-1; 9 bases fit TRBD1. CDR3 size: 14 residues. CDR1 and CDR2 (germline): MDHEN, SYDVKM. With V trimmed by 7 bases and J by 5 bases, 8 bases remained unmatched. CDR3 residues: CASIRTGAETEAFF. In DNA, the CDR3 is TGTGCCAGCATCAGGACAGGGGCTGAGACTGAAGCTTTCTTT.

The J gene is TRBJ2-2, the V gene TRBV2; tentative D call: TRBD1 (5 bases). With 6 bases removed from V and 3 bases from J, the gap between germline ends came to 14 bases. In germline, CDR1 is SNHLY, CDR2 FYNNEI. The CDR3 loop spans 15 amino acids. The CDR3 nucleotides are TGTGCCAGCAGAGTGGGCAGGGCGGACACCGGGGAGCTGTTTTTT. This gives the protein CASRVGRADTGELFF.

The chain combines TRBV24-1 with TRBJ1-1; D gene uncertain. Trimming took 3 bases from V and 5 from J, leaving 15 bases between them. The CDR3 has 15 amino acids. The germline V gene has CDR1 KGHDR and CDR2 SFDVKD. The CDR3: CATSDPRLGGTEAFF. DNA of the CDR3: TGTGCCACCAGTGATCCCCGACTGGGCGGGACTGAAGCTTTCTTT.

The chain joins TRBV19 to TRBJ1-1; tentatively, D is TRBD1 (6 bases). Trimming stripped 1 base from V and 8 bases from J, with 8 bases between. This CDR3 is built from 12 residues. Germline V gives CDR1 LNHDA, CDR2 SQIVND (reference sequence). CDR3 sequence: CASSIGGQEAFF. As DNA, the CDR3 is TGTGCCAGTAGTATAGGGGGGCAGGAAGCTTTCTTT.

The chain combines TRBV7-9 with TRBJ2-1, with unresolved D. Germline CDR1 SEHNR, CDR2 FQNEAQ (reference sequence). V lost 2 bases to trimming and J lost 0 bases, with 8 bases between them. CDR3 length equals 15 residues. The CDR3 DNA sequence: TGTGCCAGCAGCTTACTAGTGCGCTCCTACAATGAGCAGTTCTTC. It specifies CASSLLVRSYNEQFF.